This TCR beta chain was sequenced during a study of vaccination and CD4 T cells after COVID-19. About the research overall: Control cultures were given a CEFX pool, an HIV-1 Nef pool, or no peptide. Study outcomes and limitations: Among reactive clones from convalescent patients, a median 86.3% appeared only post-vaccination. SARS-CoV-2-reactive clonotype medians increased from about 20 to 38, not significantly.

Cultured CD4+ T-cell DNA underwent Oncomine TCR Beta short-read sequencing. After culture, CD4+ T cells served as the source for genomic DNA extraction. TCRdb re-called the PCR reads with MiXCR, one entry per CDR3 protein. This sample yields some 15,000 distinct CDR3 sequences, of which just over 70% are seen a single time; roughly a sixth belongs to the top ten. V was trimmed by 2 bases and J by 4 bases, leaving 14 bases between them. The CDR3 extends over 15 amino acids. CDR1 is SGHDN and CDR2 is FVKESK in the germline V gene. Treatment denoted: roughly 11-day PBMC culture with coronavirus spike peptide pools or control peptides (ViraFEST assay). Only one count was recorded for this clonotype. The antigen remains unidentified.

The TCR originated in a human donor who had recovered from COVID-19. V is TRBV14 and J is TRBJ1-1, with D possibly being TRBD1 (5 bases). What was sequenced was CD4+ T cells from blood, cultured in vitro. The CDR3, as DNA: TGTGCCAGCAGCCAACTGGGAGGGGTGAGCACTGAAGCTTTCTTT. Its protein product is CASSQLGGVSTEAFF. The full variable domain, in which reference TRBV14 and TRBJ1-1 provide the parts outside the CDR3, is EAGVTQFPSHSVIEKGQTVTLRCDPISGHDNLYWYRRVMGKEIKFLLHFVKESKQDESGMPNNRFLAERTGGTYSTLKVQPAELEDSGVYFCASSQLGGVSTEAFFGQGTRLTVV.